The entry below gives a single T cell receptor (beta chain) sequence along with its context. The antigen it binds to is not known. Base quality data are lacking; no much larger clone is found one base away. This specimen belongs to a study of T and B cells in COVID-19 patients (dated by TCRdb to about 2020). Describing the broader study: In this study, adaptive immunity was profiled in COVID-19 patients who either had active infection or had recovered, using TRB and IGH repertoire sequencing of peripheral blood. A recovered cohort included 19 patients who provided fewer than 25 samples, and most of these patients had mild to moderate COVID-19 treated on an outpatient basis. Patients in the recovered cohort had a median age of almost 35 years, compared with around 70 years for patients in the active-infection cohort. Of the roughly 18 patients in the active-infection cohort, about a dozen were critically ill and needed mechanical ventilation or ECMO. In the active-infection cohort, about 90% of the 20 patients had comorbidities linked to unfavorable COVID-19 outcome. The repository of TCR and BCR sequences included 55 to 75 time points from more than 30 patients, and more than 7 million TCR sequences were analysed. Because samples were available both during active disease and after recovery, a couple of patients were counted in both the recovered and the active cohorts. An age-matched reference group of a few dozen healthy donors negative for COVID-19 antibodies was used as the comparison for repertoire analyses. As many as 9 follow-up blood samples were taken per patient, and some of the samples covered different disease stages within the same individual.

Broad study findings and their caveats: The cohort was considered too small for HLA contributions to COVID-19 susceptibility or severity to be assessed. A total of 2,000 to 2,500 TCR clusters were exclusive to the recovered cohort, and about 30 of those clusters were low-pGen clusters. Prospective validation of the reported TCR clusters was stated to be required before clinical use. Blood samples obtained from mildly ill patients during symptoms, as well as early samples obtained from severe cases, were available only in scarce numbers. TRB repertoires were highly clonal in active COVID-19, whereas diversity and richness at recovery rose above healthy donor levels. Strongly skewed TRBV/TRBJ gene usage was reported in patients with COVID-19. Specific T cell subsets (CD4+/Treg/CD8+) and sorted SARS-CoV-2-responsive or tetramer+ T cells had not yet been sequenced, with those experiments still ongoing.

From cysteine to phenylalanine, the CDR3 is 11 amino acids long. This entry keeps only the CDR3 DNA: 33 bases, framed from base 1. The germline V gene supplies CDR1 MNHNS and CDR2 SASEGT. V drops 8 bases and J drops 4 bases, leaving 8 bases in between. Genomic DNA extracted from blood was used in amounts of about 250-550 ng for amplification of TRB repertoires. The listed sequencing device is Illumina MiSeq. Multiplex PCR with BIOMED2 TRB-A/B primer pools was used to amplify TRB rearrangements. Two consecutive PCRs added Illumina-compatible adapters and 7-nucleotide sample barcodes to the amplicons. Phusion HS II polymerase was used for all library PCRs. Amplicons were purified from gel with the NucleoSpin Gel and PCR Clean-up kit, quantified on Qubit, and pooled at 4 nM. Before Illumina next-generation sequencing, the quality of the amplicon pool was assessed on an Agilent 2100 Bioanalyzer. In the source study's methods: Annotation of TRB rearrangements was performed with MiXCR 3.0.8 using the default MiXCR reference library. Non-productive reads and sequences with fewer than 2 reads were excluded, and each unique CDR3 nucleotide sequence counted as one clone. R 3.5.1 was used to calculate clonality, diversity, richness and V-J gene usage. TCR clustering by CDR3 similarity used GLIPH2, with generation probabilities calculated by OLGA. GLIPH2 clusters were kept only if they contained at least four unique TCR clonotypes found in at least three individuals. TCRdb took the public reads, trimmed them with fastp at Q25, ran MiXCR for clone calling and kept in-frame beta chains. Each CDR3 protein appears once, grouped with its most common genes and DNA. In this record, the V and J calls reflect TCRdb's handling and not the investigators' own analysis. This sample holds about 8,000 distinct CDR3 sequences; 28% were observed only once. The ten top clones hold 5% to 6% of the sample.

The chain uses TRBV6-1 and TRBJ1-1; the D segment could be TRBD1, given 5 matching bases. Sequenced material: blood. This TCR was sampled from a human donor who had recovered from COVID-19. The CDR3 loop reads CASQQATEAFF. The bases read TGTGCCAGCCAACAGGCCACTGAAGCTTTCTTT.